One and the same sample provided the 26 T cell receptor beta chains below, sequenced in a study of cytomegalovirus exposure and HLA in healthy donors. Amplification used 60 Vbeta primers and 13 Jbeta primers. Clones were sequenced by immunoSEQ multiplex PCR, and TCRdb holds only the in-frame ones, with some missing. The listing records about 170,000 clones. Sequenced input: PBMCs. These TCRs come from a woman between 18 and 29 years old in good health and CMV-seropositive.

The chain has TRBV29-1 and TRBJ2-1; 11 nucleotides line up with TRBD2. Germline V gene sequence: CDR1 SQVTM, CDR2 ANQGSEA. Trimming took 6 bases from V and 7 from J; bases not matched to a gene: 8. This CDR3 has 14 residues. The CDR3 region has the DNA TGCAGCGTACTTAGCGGGGGGGCCGGGAATGAGCAGTTCTTC. This sequence encodes CSVLSGGAGNEQFF.

The V call is TRBV2, the J call TRBJ2-5; D perhaps matches TRBD2 (6 bases). The J call may be in error: the DNA end matches TRBJ2-7 better. There are 14 residues in the CDR3. Germline V gives CDR1 SNHLY, CDR2 FYNNEI. The CDR3 spells CASTEWGEVHEQYF. CDR3 DNA sequence: TGTGCCAGCACCGAGTGGGGGGAGGTCCACGAGCAGTACTTC.

In regard to this clone: A read error may account for a junction end that differs from germline. The chain uses TRBV7-8 and TRBJ2-7; no clear D gene. The CDR3 covers 13 residues. Germline V lookup: CDR1 SGHVS, CDR2 FQNEAQ. The CDR3 DNA sequence: TGTGCCAGCAGCTCCCCATACTCCTCCGAGCAGTACTTC. This gives the protein CASSSPYSSEQYF.

V gene TRBV5-5 combines with J gene TRBJ2-1; TRBD2 aligns across 12 bases. Germline V lookup: CDR1 SGHKS, CDR2 YYEKEE (reference sequence). With V trimmed by 7 bases and J by 12 bases, 20 bases remained unmatched. This CDR3 is 17 amino acids long. CDR3: CASADGRGRTSGKWQFF. DNA of the CDR3: TGTGCCAGCGCTGATGGCAGGGGGAGGACTAGCGGGAAGTGGCAGTTCTTC.

This rearrangement joins TRBV2 to TRBJ1-2; tentative D call: TRBD1 (5 bases). Trimming left V 6 bases short and J 4 bases short, with 12 bases between. Germline assignment: CDR1 SNHLY and CDR2 FYNNEI. The CDR3 length is 13 residues. The CDR3 loop reads CASSDRGGYGYTF. CDR3 in DNA: TGTGCCAGCAGCGATCGCGGGGGCTATGGCTACACCTTC.

The rearrangement uses TRBV19 and TRBJ2-3; D not resolved. This CDR3 region has 12 residues. Germline V gene sequence: CDR1 LNHDA, CDR2 SQIVND (reference sequence). V lost 5 bases, J lost 5 bases, and 8 bases lay in between. CDR3 residues: CASSLSGDTQYF. Here the CDR3 DNA reads TGTGCCAGTAGTCTAAGTGGAGATACGCAGTATTTT.

This rearrangement joins TRBV18 to TRBJ2-3; 8 bases match TRBD2. The J segment lost 4 bases and the V segment lost 6 bases, leaving 12 bases of the junction unmatched. CDR3 length: 16 residues. Germline-derived CDR1 and CDR2 are KGHSH and LQKENI. The CDR3 here is CASSPTIAGTPDTQYF. In nucleotides, the CDR3 is TGTGCCAGCTCTCCAACAATAGCGGGAACTCCAGATACGCAGTATTTT. Full variable domain (remainder filled in from reference TRBV18 and TRBJ2-3): NAGVMQNPRHLVRRRGQEARLRCSPMKGHSHVYWYRQLPEEGLKFMVYLQKENIIDESGMPKERFSAEFPKEGPSILRIQQVVRGDSAAYFCASSPTIAGTPDTQYFGPGTRLTVL.

The gene calls are TRBV13 and TRBJ2-1; TRBD2 agrees at 13 bases. Germline CDR1 and CDR2: PRHDT and FYEKMQ (reference sequence). V dropped 7 bases and J dropped 7; count of bases not matched to a gene: 16. The CDR3 is 18 residues long. The DNA for the CDR3 is TGTGCCAGCACCCTGGGACTAGCGGGATTGGAAGGGAGGAATGAGCAGTTCTTC. Protein product: CASTLGLAGLEGRNEQFF.

The CDR3 coding sequence is TGTGCCAGCAGCTCACAGGGGGGCTACTACGAGCAGTACTTC. It translates to CASSSQGGYYEQYF. V is TRBV5-4 and J is TRBJ2-7; 8 bases match TRBD1. CDR3 length: 14 amino acids. Trimming cost V 3 bases and J 3 bases; bases outside gene matches: 5. Per germline, CDR1 SGHNT and CDR2 YYREEE (reference sequence).

The chain carries TRBV27 and TRBJ2-5; 10 bases are a match to TRBD2. Germline V gene lookup returns CDR1 MNHEY and CDR2 SMNVEV (reference sequence). The CDR3 is made up of 15 amino acids. V gave up 4 bases and J gave up 6 bases; unmatched junction bases: 8. In nucleotides, the CDR3 is TGTGCCAGCAGTTCACCGGGACTAGCGTGGCAGACCCAGTACTTC. The encoded protein is CASSSPGLAWQTQYF.

This chain uses TRBV6-5 with TRBJ1-2; D is possibly TRBD1 (5 bases). The CDR3 contains 14 residues. Germline CDR1 is MNHEY and CDR2 is SVGAGI. Trimming left V 2 bases short and J 7 bases short, with 14 bases between. CDR3 bases: TGTGCCAGCAGTTACGGGGGGGTCGCCTCTGGCTACACCTTC. It encodes CASSYGGVASGYTF.

V and J are TRBV18 and TRBJ1-2, with 7 bases fitting TRBD1. The V segment lost 4 bases and the J segment 3 bases; nucleotides outside the gene matches: 5. The CDR3 contains 14 residues. CDR1 is KGHSH, CDR2 LQKENI, per germline. Written as DNA, the CDR3 is TGTGCCAGCTCACGACAGGGAATAGACTATGGCTACACCTTC. Amino acids: CASSRQGIDYGYTF.

This chain connects TRBV4-3 to TRBJ2-5; the match to TRBD1 covers 7 bases. The CDR3 is 15 residues long. Germline V lookup: CDR1 LGHNA, CDR2 YSLEER. V lost 0 bases to trimming and J lost 5 bases; unmatched junction nucleotides: 6. The CDR3 DNA reads TGCGCCAGCAGCCAAGATGACAGGGAATTCGAGACCCAGTACTTC. This sequence encodes CASSQDDREFETQYF.

This rearrangement joins TRBV15 to TRBJ2-7, with 10 bases lining up with TRBD1. The CDR3 covers 13 residues. With 5 bases clipped from V and 7 bases from J, the junction kept 5 bases outside the gene matches. Germline values: CDR1 LNHNV, CDR2 YYDKDF (reference sequence). CDR3 in amino acids: CATSDRGPWEQYF. In nucleotides, the CDR3 is TGTGCCACCAGCGACAGGGGGCCGTGGGAGCAGTACTTC. Drawing the rest from reference TRBV15 and TRBJ2-7, the complete variable domain is DAMVIQNPRYQVTQFGKPVTLSCSQTLNHNVMYWYQQKSSQAPKLLFHYYDKDFNNEADTPDNFQSRRPNTSFCFLDIRSPGLGDTAMYLCATSDRGPWEQYFGPGTRLTVT.

The chain links TRBV27 to TRBJ2-7, with D hard to call. Trimming took 3 bases from V and 6 from J, leaving 9 bases between them. The CDR3 covers 12 residues. Germline V gene lookup returns CDR1 MNHEY and CDR2 SMNVEV (reference sequence). The CDR3 region has the DNA TGTGCCAGCAGTTTCGGGTGGAGCGAGCAGTACTTC. It yields the protein CASSFGWSEQYF.

The V gene is TRBV19, the J gene TRBJ2-7, with D perhaps matching TRBD2 (6 bases). V was cut by 6 bases and J by 3 bases, with 21 bases left in between. Germline-derived CDR1 and CDR2 are LNHDA and SQIVND (reference sequence). This CDR3 is 16 amino acids long. The CDR3 nucleotides read TGTGCCAGTAGCAGCGGCGGCGGGACCAGCTACTACGAGCAGTACTTC. Residues: CASSSGGGTSYYEQYF.

The rearrangement joins TRBV19 to TRBJ1-5; 7 bases match TRBD1. The CDR3 covers 14 residues. The germline V gene encodes CDR1 LNHDA and CDR2 SQIVND (reference sequence). The ends lost 6 bases at V and 2 bases at J; junction bases unmatched: 4. DNA of the CDR3: TGTGCCAGTAGCCTCGGACAGGGCAATCAGCCCCAGCATTTT. Amino acid sequence: CASSLGQGNQPQHF.

The genes are TRBV7-2 and TRBJ2-3, with D perhaps matching TRBD2 (6 bases). V was cut by 4 bases and J by 6 bases, with 14 bases left in between. This CDR3 is built from 14 residues. CDR1 is SGHTA, CDR2 FQGNSA, per germline. In DNA form, the CDR3 reads TGTGCCAGCAGCTCCAGCGGGTCCCCGGATACGCAGTATTTT. Translated, it gives CASSSSGSPDTQYF. Variable domain in full (rest from reference TRBV7-2 and TRBJ2-3): GAGVSQSPSNKVTEKGKDVELRCDPISGHTALYWYRQSLGQGLEFLIYFQGNSAPDKSGLPSDRFSAERTGGSVSTLTIQRTQQEDSAVYLCASSSSGSPDTQYFGPGTRLTVL.

This sequence joins TRBV4-1 and TRBJ2-5, with 9 positions matching TRBD2. The CDR3 runs to 15 residues. From germline, CDR1 is MGHRA and CDR2 YSYEKL. The ends lost 0 bases at V and 5 bases at J; junction bases unmatched: 4. CDR3 coding DNA: TGCGCCAGCAGCCAAGAGCGGGGGGGCTATGAGACCCAGTACTTC. As protein: CASSQERGGYETQYF.

The chain carries TRBV5-8 and TRBJ1-5; TRBD1 matches 7 bases. This CDR3 contains 13 residues. Germline trimming cut 8 bases from V and 12 bases from J; bases unmatched to any gene: 14. CDR1 is SGHTS and CDR2 is YDEGEE in the germline V gene. The CDR3 here is CASSMTGRPSQHF. Written as DNA, the CDR3 is TGTGCCAGTTCTATGACAGGGAGACCCAGCCAGCATTTT.

The V call is TRBV7-2, the J call TRBJ2-7; 10 bases line up with TRBD2. This CDR3 region has 14 residues. Per the germline V gene, CDR1 is SGHTA and CDR2 is FQGNSA. The junction had 4 bases not matched to a gene; V was cut back by 4 bases and J by 4 bases. CDR3 DNA: TGTGCCAGCAGCTCGACTAGCGGGCTATACGAGCAGTACTTC. Its translation is CASSSTSGLYEQYF.

The chain carries TRBV30 and TRBJ1-1; no clear D. V gave up 2 bases and J gave up 1 base, with 8 bases separating them. Germline loops: CDR1 GTSNPN, CDR2 SVGIG (reference sequence). This CDR3 has 13 amino acids. CDR3 region: CAWSFRPNTEAFF. In nucleotides, the CDR3 is TGTGCCTGGAGTTTCAGGCCGAACACTGAAGCTTTCTTT.

The V call is TRBV2, the J call TRBJ2-2, with TRBD1 as a possible D gene (5 bases). CDR3 length: 14 residues. V lost 6 bases, J lost 1 base, and 9 bases lay in between. Per germline, CDR1 SNHLY and CDR2 FYNNEI. The CDR3 nucleotides are TGTGCCAGCAGCGCTCAGGGGAACACCGGGGAGCTGTTTTTT. It is translated as CASSAQGNTGELFF. Drawing the rest from reference TRBV2 and TRBJ2-2, the complete variable domain is EPEVTQTPSHQVTQMGQEVILRCVPISNHLYFYWYRQILGQKVEFLVSFYNNEISEKSEIFDDQFSVERPDGSNFTLKIRSTKLEDSAMYFCASSAQGNTGELFFGEGSRLTVL.

In nucleotides, the CDR3 is TGTGCCAGCAGTAACCCGTACAGGGGTGAGACCCAGTACTTC. This encodes CASSNPYRGETQYF. The chain is built from TRBV6-5 and TRBJ2-5; 7 bases are a match to TRBD1. The CDR3 spans 14 residues. Germline loops: CDR1 MNHEY, CDR2 SVGAGI. J lost 5 bases, V lost 5 bases, and 8 bases had no gene match.

The chain carries TRBV15 and TRBJ1-2, with unresolved D. The CDR3 sequence is 15 residues long. Trimming left V 0 bases short and J 0 bases short, with 8 bases between. Germline V gives CDR1 LNHNV, CDR2 YYDKDF (reference sequence). The CDR3 DNA is TGTGCCACCAGCAGAGATCTGGGAGCTAACTATGGCTACACCTTC. Encoded protein: CATSRDLGANYGYTF.

The chain combines TRBV29-1 with TRBJ1-1, with 8 nucleotides matching TRBD1. The V gene end was trimmed by 0 bases and the J gene end by 7 bases; junction bases not matched to a gene: 7. Germline-derived CDR1 and CDR2 are SQVTM and ANQGSEA. The CDR3 is made up of 14 amino acids. This CDR3 reads CSVEDLGQGDEAFF. For the CDR3, the DNA is TGCAGCGTTGAAGATCTAGGACAGGGCGATGAAGCTTTCTTT. The variable domain in full, with the rest retrieved from reference TRBV29-1 and TRBJ1-1, is SAVISQKPSRDICQRGTSLTIQCQVDSQVTMMFWYRQQPGQSLTLIATANQGSEATYESGFVIDKFPISRPNLTFSTLTVSNMSPEDSSIYLCSVEDLGQGDEAFFGQGTRLTVV.